The 20 T cell receptor beta chains presented below share a single source sample, sequenced in a study of cytomegalovirus exposure and HLA in healthy donors. PCR amplification relied on 60 Vbeta primers (plus 13 Jbeta primers). The method was immunoSEQ multiplex PCR; TCRdb's version includes in-frame clones alone and lacks a portion of them. Of about 180,000 clones in the sample, about 72% are singletons; the top ten hold about 2.5%. What was sequenced was PBMCs. Receptors originate from a human donor in good health.

This CDR3 reads CASSAWDRGQETQYF. In nucleotides, the CDR3 is TGTGCCAGCAGTGCATGGGACAGGGGCCAAGAGACCCAGTACTTC. V and J are TRBV27 and TRBJ2-5; 10 nucleotides line up with TRBD1. Germline assignment: CDR1 MNHEY and CDR2 SMNVEV (reference sequence). The CDR3 is 15 residues long. V shed 5 bases, J shed 1 base, and the junction held 4 bases outside the gene matches.

The genes are TRBV6-1 and TRBJ1-5; no clear D gene. There are 16 residues in the CDR3. The germline V gene encodes CDR1 MNHNS and CDR2 SASEGT. Trimming shortened V by 1 base and J by 0 bases, and 10 bases separated the two germline ends. In nucleotides, the CDR3 is TGTGCCAGCAGTGAAGGGGTTTACTATAGCAATCAGCCCCAGCATTTT. This gives the protein CASSEGVYYSNQPQHF.

The chain recombines TRBV29-1 with TRBJ1-2; possibly TRBD1 for D (5 bases). Germline CDR1 reads SQVTM; CDR2 reads ANQGSEA. V was shortened by 8 bases and J by 8 bases, with 24 bases between the two germline ends. CDR3 length equals 14 residues. The CDR3 reads CSTPGEALSEGYTF. In DNA, the CDR3 is TGCAGCACGCCGGGGGAGGCTCTATCAGAAGGCTACACCTTC. Combining the CDR3 with reference TRBV29-1 and TRBJ1-2 gives the whole variable domain SAVISQKPSRDICQRGTSLTIQCQVDSQVTMMFWYRQQPGQSLTLIATANQGSEATYESGFVIDKFPISRPNLTFSTLTVSNMSPEDSSIYLCSTPGEALSEGYTFGSGTRLTVV.

The V call is TRBV4-1, the J call TRBJ1-1, with 8 bases fitting TRBD1. CDR1 and CDR2 (germline): MGHRA, YSYEKL. Trimming took 3 bases from V and 5 from J; bases not matched to a gene: 8. This CDR3 spans 15 amino acids. CDR3 sequence reads: CASSQKQGAGTEAFF. The CDR3 DNA reads TGCGCCAGCAGCCAGAAGCAGGGGGCCGGGACTGAAGCTTTCTTT.

This clone was found a few times. The chain combines TRBV9 with TRBJ1-2; D gene unclear. The CDR3 extends over 15 amino acids. The V gene lost 0 bases and the J gene lost 3 bases, with 12 bases spanning the gap. The V gene's germline CDR1 is SGDLS and CDR2 YYNGEE. CDR3 region: CASSVAEGAYYGYTF. The CDR3 DNA follows: TGTGCCAGCAGCGTAGCTGAGGGTGCCTACTATGGCTACACCTTC.

The rearrangement uses TRBV19 and TRBJ2-2; D possibly corresponds to TRBD2 (6 bases). In germline, CDR1 is LNHDA, CDR2 SQIVND (reference sequence). Trimming removed 5 bases from V and 0 bases from J, with 13 bases in between. The length of the CDR3 is 16 residues. CDR3 in DNA: TGTGCCAGTAGTGACGGGACGGGGGCGAACACCGGGGAGCTGTTTTTT. It yields the protein CASSDGTGANTGELFF.

The V and J genes are TRBV30 and TRBJ2-3; no clear D. Trimming took off 0 bases at V and 4 bases at J, with 5 bases between the two ends. The length of the CDR3 is 12 residues. The germline gives CDR1 GTSNPN, CDR2 SVGIG (reference sequence). The DNA of the CDR3 is TGTGCCTGGAGTGTTGGCCCAGATACGCAGTATTTT. Protein sequence: CAWSVGPDTQYF.

This sequence joins TRBV4-1 and TRBJ2-2; D call uncertain. This CDR3 is 14 amino acids long. Trimming stripped 1 base from V and 3 bases from J, with 6 bases between. Germline V gene data show CDR1 as MGHRA and CDR2 as YSYEKL. CDR3 in amino acids: CASSQGVDTGELFF. The CDR3 nucleotides are TGCGCCAGCAGCCAAGGCGTGGACACCGGGGAGCTGTTTTTT.

This clone was counted a few times. The rearrangement uses TRBV9 and TRBJ2-5; TRBD2 might be the D (7 bases). Trimming cost V 1 base and J 1 base, with 17 bases left between them. The V gene's germline CDR1 is SGDLS and CDR2 YYNGEE. The length of the CDR3 is 17 residues. The CDR3 region is CASSVNPQGGAQETQYF. The CDR3 DNA reads as TGTGCCAGCAGCGTAAACCCACAGGGAGGGGCCCAAGAGACCCAGTACTTC.

The gene calls are TRBV5-4 and TRBJ1-4; 8 nucleotides agree with TRBD1. CDR1 is SGHNT and CDR2 is YYREEE in the germline V gene (reference sequence). The CDR3 contains 14 residues. V was pared by 5 bases and J by 7 bases, with 7 bases of the junction left unmatched. CDR3 protein: CASRAGTGGEKLFF. Written as DNA, the CDR3 is TGTGCCAGCAGGGCTGGGACAGGCGGTGAAAAACTGTTTTTT.

The chain is built from TRBV29-1 and TRBJ2-6; D gene uncertain. Germline V gives CDR1 SQVTM, CDR2 ANQGSEA. V lost 4 bases, J lost 0 bases, and 7 bases lay in between. This CDR3 is built from 14 residues. The CDR3 is CSVGVFSGANVLTF. As DNA, the CDR3 is TGCAGCGTTGGCGTGTTCTCTGGGGCCAACGTCCTGACTTTC.

V usage is TRBV9 and J usage is TRBJ1-6, with unresolved D. Germline CDR1 SGDLS, CDR2 YYNGEE. Trimming pared 0 bases from V and 0 bases from J, leaving 10 bases between. The CDR3 loop spans 17 amino acids. CDR3 nucleotides: TGTGCCAGCAGCGTAGAGGGCGAGGGCTCCTATAATTCACCCCTCCACTTT. Encoded protein: CASSVEGEGSYNSPLHF.

V usage is TRBV7-9 and J usage is TRBJ2-1; 11 nucleotides agree with TRBD2. The J segment lost 5 bases and the V segment lost 3 bases, leaving 3 bases of the junction unmatched. CDR3 length: 15 amino acids. Per the germline V gene, CDR1 is SEHNR and CDR2 is FQNEAQ (reference sequence). CDR3 residues: CASSLTSGENNEQFF. Written as DNA, the CDR3 is TGTGCCAGCAGCTTGACTAGCGGGGAGAACAATGAGCAGTTCTTC. Looking up the rest from reference TRBV7-9 and TRBJ2-1 gives the full variable domain: DTGVSQNPRHKITKRGQNVTFRCDPISEHNRLYWYRQTLGQGPEFLTYFQNEAQLEKSRLLSDRFSAERPKGSFSTLEIQRTEQGDSAMYLCASSLTSGENNEQFFGPGTRLTVL.

The table lists this clone with a count of one. This chain links TRBV2 with TRBJ2-7; 9 bases match TRBD1. CDR3 length equals 14 residues. Germline V gives CDR1 SNHLY, CDR2 FYNNEI. J lost 4 bases, V lost 7 bases, and 8 bases had no gene match. CDR3 sequence (DNA): TGTGCCAGCATCTTATTGGGACAGGGATACGAGCAGTACTTC. Amino acid sequence: CASILLGQGYEQYF.

This clone was seen a handful of times. The chain is built from TRBV10-2 and TRBJ2-1; 9 bases line up with TRBD1. The CDR3 covers 14 residues. The germline CDR1 and CDR2 sequences are WSHSY and SAAADI. V was pared by 6 bases and J by 3 bases, with 3 bases of the junction left unmatched. CDR3 amino acids: CASRQGANYNEQFF. CDR3 sequence (DNA): TGCGCCAGCAGACAGGGGGCTAACTACAATGAGCAGTTCTTC.

The V gene is TRBV10-3, the J gene TRBJ2-7; TRBD1 agrees at 8 bases. Germline trimming cut 2 bases from V and 4 bases from J; bases unmatched to any gene: 7. Germline lookup yields CDR1 ENHRY and CDR2 SYGVKD. The CDR3 has 15 amino acids. For the CDR3, the DNA is TGTGCCATCAGTGAGAATCAGGGGGCAGGGTACGAGCAGTACTTC. Encoded protein: CAISENQGAGYEQYF.

The chain links TRBV2 to TRBJ2-7; D might be TRBD2 (6 bases). CDR3 length: 15 amino acids. CDR1 SNHLY and CDR2 FYNNEI come from the germline V gene. Trimming cost V 3 bases and J 4 bases, with 16 bases left between them. The CDR3 reads CASSEEGANLYEQYF. The CDR3 DNA reads TGTGCCAGCAGTGAGGAGGGAGCAAATTTATACGAGCAGTACTTC. The whole variable domain, filled in from reference TRBV2 and TRBJ2-7, reads EPEVTQTPSHQVTQMGQEVILRCVPISNHLYFYWYRQILGQKVEFLVSFYNNEISEKSEIFDDQFSVERPDGSNFTLKIRSTKLEDSAMYFCASSEEGANLYEQYFGPGTRLTVT.

The chain combines TRBV7-2 with TRBJ2-1; D not resolved. This CDR3 has 11 residues. The germline V gene has CDR1 SGHTA and CDR2 FQGNSA. V was trimmed by 7 bases and J by 5 bases, leaving 6 bases between them. The CDR3 sequence is CASNQNNEQFF. CDR3 DNA sequence: TGTGCCAGCAACCAGAACAATGAGCAGTTCTTC.

This clone was picked up a small number of times. V usage is TRBV7-9 and J usage is TRBJ2-5; TRBD1 aligns across 8 bases. After removal of 4 bases from V and 1 base from J, the junction contained 8 bases not matched to a gene. The CDR3 extends over 16 amino acids. CDR1 is SEHNR, CDR2 FQNEAQ, per germline (reference sequence). The CDR3 DNA follows: TGTGCCAGCAGCTCACGGACAGGGTCCCCCCAAGAGACCCAGTACTTC. Protein: CASSSRTGSPQETQYF.

The V gene is TRBV2, the J gene TRBJ1-1; 10 bases line up with TRBD1. Germline CDR1 is SNHLY and CDR2 is FYNNEI. CDR3 length equals 15 residues. V dropped 8 bases and J dropped 3; count of bases not matched to a gene: 9. The CDR3 spells CASFRTGGGDTEAFF. In DNA form, the CDR3 reads TGTGCCAGCTTTAGGACAGGGGGGGGAGACACTGAAGCTTTCTTT.